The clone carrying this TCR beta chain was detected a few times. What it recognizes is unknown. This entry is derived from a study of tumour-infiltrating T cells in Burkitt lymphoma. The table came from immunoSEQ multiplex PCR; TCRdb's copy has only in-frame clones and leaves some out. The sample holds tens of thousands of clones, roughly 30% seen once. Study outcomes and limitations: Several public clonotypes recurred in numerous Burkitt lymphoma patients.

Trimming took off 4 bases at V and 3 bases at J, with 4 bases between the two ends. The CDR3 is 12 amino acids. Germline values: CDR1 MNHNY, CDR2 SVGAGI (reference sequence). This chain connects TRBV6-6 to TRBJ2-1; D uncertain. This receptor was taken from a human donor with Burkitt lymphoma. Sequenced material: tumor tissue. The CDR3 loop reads CASSFVYNEQFF. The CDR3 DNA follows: TGTGCCAGCAGTTTCGTCTACAATGAGCAGTTCTTC.